These 8 T cell receptor beta chains were sequenced from one sample in a study of blood T cell repertoires in COVID-19. Clones were sequenced by immunoSEQ multiplex PCR, and TCRdb holds only the in-frame ones, with some missing. The sample lists 130,000 to 150,000 clones, less than 90% occurring once. The sequencing sample was made of PBMCs or T cells enriched from blood (not recorded which). These receptors originate from a man aged 40-55 years with acute COVID-19.

The V gene is TRBV9, the J gene TRBJ2-7, with TRBD1 identical over 7 bases. Trimming cost V 5 bases and J 2 bases; bases outside gene matches: 13. The CDR3 length is 16 residues. Germline lookup yields CDR1 SGDLS and CDR2 YYNGEE. The CDR3 sequence is CASSPRDRETTYEQYF. CDR3 in DNA: TGTGCCAGCAGTCCCCGCGACAGGGAGACGACCTACGAGCAGTACTTC.

The rearrangement joins TRBV6-5 to TRBJ1-2; no definite D call. Germline V gene sequence: CDR1 MNHEY, CDR2 SVGAGI. CDR3 size: 14 residues. With 0 bases removed from V and 4 bases from J, the gap between germline ends came to 9 bases. The CDR3 DNA follows: TGTGCCAGCAGTTACTCGTACTCCACCTATGGCTACACCTTC. Its protein is CASSYSYSTYGYTF.

V usage is TRBV7-2 and J usage is TRBJ2-3, with D perhaps TRBD1 (6 bases). This CDR3 has 15 amino acids. CDR1 is SGHTA and CDR2 is FQGNSA in the germline V gene. Trimming cost V 2 bases and J 3 bases, with 12 bases left between them. CDR3 protein: CASSLFGGRTDTQYF. The CDR3 DNA is TGTGCCAGCAGCTTATTTGGGGGCCGGACAGATACGCAGTATTTT. Supplemented by reference TRBV7-2 and TRBJ2-3, the full variable domain reads GAGVSQSPSNKVTEKGKDVELRCDPISGHTALYWYRQSLGQGLEFLIYFQGNSAPDKSGLPSDRFSAERTGGSVSTLTIQRTQQEDSAVYLCASSLFGGRTDTQYFGPGTRLTVL.

The J gene is TRBJ2-4, the V gene TRBV19; D is perhaps TRBD1 (5 bases). The CDR3 totals 18 residues. Germline V lookup: CDR1 LNHDA, CDR2 SQIVND (reference sequence). V dropped 5 bases and J dropped 0 bases, with 20 bases sitting between them. DNA for the CDR3: TGTGCCAGTAGTCCCAGGGCGTTGGCTTCTGGAGCCAAAAACATTCAGTACTTC. Its protein product is CASSPRALASGAKNIQYF.

This clone was seen a few times. V gene TRBV27 combines with J gene TRBJ2-3; no reliable D call. The CDR3 has 14 residues. The V end lost 6 bases, the J end lost 2 bases, and 12 bases lay between the germline ends. Germline loops: CDR1 MNHEY, CDR2 SMNVEV (reference sequence). DNA of the CDR3: TGTGCCAGCAGCAAGAGGCTACCCACAGATACGCAGTATTTT. This encodes CASSKRLPTDTQYF.

The rearrangement joins TRBV5-1 to TRBJ2-1; 9 nucleotides agree with TRBD1. The CDR3 is 16 residues long. Per germline, CDR1 SGHRS and CDR2 YFSETQ. Trimming took 5 bases from V and 8 from J; bases not matched to a gene: 14. The CDR3 loop reads CASSRYGGQGGYEQFF. The CDR3 DNA sequence: TGCGCCAGCAGTCGCTACGGGGGACAGGGAGGGTATGAGCAGTTCTTC.

This clone was found once. This chain uses TRBV6-5 with TRBJ1-4; D is perhaps TRBD1 (5 bases). Looked up from germline, CDR1 is MNHEY and CDR2 is SVGAGI. V lost 6 bases to trimming and J lost 4 bases, with 12 bases between them. The CDR3 extends over 14 amino acids. CDR3 DNA sequence: TGTGCCAGCAGGTGGGACTCCAATAATGAAAAACTGTTTTTT. Its protein is CASRWDSNNEKLFF.

The V call is TRBV12-3 or TRBV12-4, the J call TRBJ1-5, with no clear D. The ends were cut back, 3 bases at V and 9 bases at J, with 6 bases in the middle. This CDR3 is 11 amino acids long. CDR3 DNA sequence: TGTGCCAGCAGTTTTGGCTGGCCCCAGCATTTT. Translating it yields CASSFGWPQHF.